Listed below are T cell receptor beta chains from one sample, sequenced in a study of shared clonotypes between healthy human individuals. The data were produced by immunoSEQ multiplex PCR, yet TCRdb's version contains in-frame clones alone and is incomplete. The table lists about 96,000 clones, around 68% of them singletons. The material sequenced was memory CD8+ T cells sorted from blood. These receptors were taken from a man aged 30-40 years in good health. Each CDR3 is given with its conserved first and last residue. D genes are given only for firm matches. Clone sizes are given selectively: once, few, many, or a class where the clone is expanded.

15,TRBV7-2,TRBJ1-5,-,-,CASSLRMGENQPQHF,TGTGCCAGCAGCCTGCGCATGGGGGAGAATCAGCCCCAGCATTTT
18,TRBV25-1,TRBJ2-1,-,TRBD2,CASRGDGTSGILGNEQFF,TGTGCCAGCAGAGGCGATGGCACTAGCGGGATTCTTGGGAATGAGCAGTTCTTC
16,TRBV7-3,TRBJ2-3,-,TRBD2,CASSTGLASSTDTQYF,TGTGCCAGCAGCACCGGACTAGCGTCTAGCACAGATACGCAGTATTTT
15,TRBV18,TRBJ2-7,-,TRBD1,CASSPPGQGTYEQYF,TGTGCCAGCTCACCACCGGGACAGGGGACCTACGAGCAGTACTTC
15,TRBV6-1,TRBJ2-1,-,-,CASTSLSGPFIEQFF,TGTGCCAGCACCTCACTTTCGGGACCATTCATAGAGCAGTTCTTC
11,TRBV20-1,TRBJ2-1,many,-,CSAREYNEQFF,TGCAGTGCTAGAGAATACAATGAGCAGTTCTTC
16,TRBV28,TRBJ1-5,once,TRBD1,CASSPPGGSRNQPQHF,TGTGCCAGCAGTCCACCAGGGGGTAGTCGCAATCAGCCCCAGCATTTT
15,TRBV6-6,TRBJ2-3,-,-,CASLPLDLAGDTQYF,TGTGCCAGCCTACCGTTGGACCTCGCGGGAGATACGCAGTATTTT
16,TRBV15,TRBJ1-1,-,-,CATSSPGSGGGTEAFF,TGTGCCACCAGCAGCCCCGGTTCGGGGGGGGGCACTGAAGCTTTCTTT
16,TRBV11-2,TRBJ2-1,-,-,CASSQERTQSYNEQFF,TGTGCCAGCAGCCAAGAACGTACCCAGTCCTACAATGAGCAGTTCTTC
16,TRBV21-1,TRBJ2-3,once,-,CASSSRWEVRADTQYF,TGTGCCAGCAGCTCCCGGTGGGAGGTACGTGCAGATACGCAGTATTTT
12,TRBV7-9,TRBJ2-3,-,-,CASSLGGDSQYF,TGTGCCAGCAGCTTAGGGGGGGACTCGCAGTATTTT
16,TRBV11-2,TRBJ1-1,-,-,CASSSLTGARSTEAFF,TGTGCCAGCAGCTCCCTTACGGGGGCCAGGAGCACTGAAGCTTTCTTT
14,TRBV30,TRBJ2-5,-,-,CAWSHQGFQETQYF,TGTGCCTGGAGTCACCAGGGTTTCCAAGAGACCCAGTACTTC
12,TRBV28,TRBJ2-7,-,-,CASPNTEYEQYF,TGTGCCAGCCCCAATACGGAGTACGAGCAGTACTTC
16,TRBV18,TRBJ2-3,few,-,CASSSTLKRVTDTQYF,TGTGCCAGCTCATCCACTCTCAAAAGGGTGACAGATACGCAGTATTTT
19,TRBV2,TRBJ2-3,-,-,CASSEERGMGGHTTDTQYF,TGTGCCAGCAGTGAAGAGAGGGGGATGGGTGGACACACGACAGATACGCAGTATTTT
16,TRBV7-2,TRBJ2-2,-,TRBD2,CASSQGLALSSGELFF,TGTGCCAGCAGCCAAGGACTAGCCCTGTCGTCCGGGGAGCTGTTTTTT
18,TRBV6-1,TRBJ1-5,-,-,CASSASRGKGYSNQPQHF,TGTGCCAGCAGTGCAAGCAGGGGAAAAGGTTATAGCAATCAGCCCCAGCATTTT
13,TRBV2,TRBJ2-7,-,-,CASSGSHSYEQYF,TGTGCCAGCAGTGGGAGTCACTCCTACGAGCAGTACTTC
18,TRBV25-1,TRBJ2-7,-,TRBD1,CASSEPGQEGSRAYEQYF,TGTGCCAGCAGTGAACCGGGACAGGAAGGGTCTCGGGCCTACGAGCAGTACTTC
14,TRBV7-9,TRBJ1-2,-,TRBD1,CASSSTGANYGYTF,TGTGCCAGCAGCTCCACAGGGGCTAACTATGGCTACACCTTC
12,TRBV7-2,TRBJ1-1,-,TRBD1,CASSLTGMDAFF,TGTGCCAGCAGCTTGACAGGGATGGACGCTTTCTTT